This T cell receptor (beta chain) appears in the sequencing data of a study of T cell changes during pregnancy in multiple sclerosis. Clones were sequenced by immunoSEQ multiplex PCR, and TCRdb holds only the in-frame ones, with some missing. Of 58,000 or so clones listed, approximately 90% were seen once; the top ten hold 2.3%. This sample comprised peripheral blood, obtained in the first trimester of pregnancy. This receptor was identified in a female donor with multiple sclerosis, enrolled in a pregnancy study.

CDR3 residues: CASSLAPGQVGDTGELFF. CDR3 sequence (DNA): TGTGCCAGCAGCTTGGCCCCTGGGCAGGTTGGTGACACCGGGGAGCTGTTTTTT. The rearrangement links TRBV5-5 to TRBJ2-2; D is undetermined. Germline V CDR1 and CDR2: SGHKS, YYEKEE (reference sequence). There are 18 residues in the CDR3. V was pared by 0 bases and J by 3 bases, with 18 bases between.